The source of this T cell receptor (beta chain) is a study of cytomegalovirus exposure and HLA in healthy donors. The CDR3 length is 14 residues. Germline V gene sequence: CDR1 SGHTA, CDR2 FQGTGA. With V trimmed by 10 bases and J by 0 bases, 4 bases remained unmatched. In the PCR, 60 Vbeta and 13 Jbeta primers were used. The assay was immunoSEQ multiplex PCR, and TCRdb's table has in-frame clones only and misses some. The sample carries about 150,000 clones, 60% to 75% recorded once. The sequenced sample consisted of PBMCs. The rearrangement joins TRBV7-3 to TRBJ2-2, with 8 bases identical to TRBD1. This TCR came from a man younger than 30 in good health and CMV-seronegative. The CDR3 loop reads CATNRGANTGELFF. The DNA for the CDR3 is TGTGCCACAAACAGGGGGGCGAACACCGGGGAGCTGTTTTTT. The full variable domain, rest sourced from reference TRBV7-3 and TRBJ2-2, is GAGVSQTPSNKVTEKGKYVELRCDPISGHTALYWYRQSLGQGPEFLIYFQGTGAADDSGLPNDRFFAVRPEGSVSTLKIQRTERGDSAVYLCATNRGANTGELFFGEGSRLTVL.